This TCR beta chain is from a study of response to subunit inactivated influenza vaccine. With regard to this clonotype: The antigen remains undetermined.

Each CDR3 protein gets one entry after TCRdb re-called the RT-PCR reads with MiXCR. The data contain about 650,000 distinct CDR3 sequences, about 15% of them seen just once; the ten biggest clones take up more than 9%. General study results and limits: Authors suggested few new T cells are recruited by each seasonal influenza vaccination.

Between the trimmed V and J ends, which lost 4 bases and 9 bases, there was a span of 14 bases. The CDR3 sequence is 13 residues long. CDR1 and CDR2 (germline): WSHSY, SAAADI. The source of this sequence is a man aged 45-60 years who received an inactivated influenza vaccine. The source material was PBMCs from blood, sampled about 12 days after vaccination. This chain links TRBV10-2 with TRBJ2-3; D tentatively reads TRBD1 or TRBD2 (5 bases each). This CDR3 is CASSAGTARTQYF. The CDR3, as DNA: TGCGCCAGCAGTGCGGGGACCGCACGAACGCAGTATTTT.